A single sample gave rise to the 2 T cell receptor beta chains below, sequenced in a study of cytomegalovirus exposure and HLA in healthy donors. The PCR contained 60 Vbeta and 13 Jbeta primers. Here immunoSEQ multiplex PCR was the method, and the copy in TCRdb shows in-frame clones only, minus some. Among 150,000 or so clones listed, about 80% were seen once. The sequenced sample was PBMCs. The receptors here all came from a woman aged 45-65 years in good health and CMV-seropositive.

V gene TRBV19 combines with J gene TRBJ1-4, with 12 nucleotides matching TRBD1. Germline V gives CDR1 LNHDA, CDR2 SQIVND (reference sequence). The CDR3 contains 16 residues. The trim removed 7 bases at V and 8 bases at J, leaving 11 bases unmatched. CDR3: CASNLPGQGAHEKLFF. CDR3 nucleotides: TGTGCCAGTAATCTTCCGGGACAGGGGGCGCACGAAAAACTGTTTTTT.

This chain uses TRBV7-6 with TRBJ1-1; D is perhaps TRBD1 (6 bases). The CDR3 is 17 amino acids. V lost 1 base and J 1 base, leaving 16 bases between the germline ends. The germline V gene has CDR1 SGHVS and CDR2 FNYEAQ. The CDR3 region is CASSLVGPGGANTEAFF. The CDR3, as DNA: TGTGCCAGCAGCTTAGTGGGACCGGGGGGGGCGAACACTGAAGCTTTCTTT.